The entry that follows covers one T cell receptor beta chain sequence. Antigen: not known. The germline V gene encodes CDR1 MNHNS and CDR2 SASEGT. CDR3 size: 12 residues. V was pared by 1 base and J by 10 bases, with 2 bases of the junction left unmatched. Investigators isolated RNA and reverse transcribed it into cDNA to act as the sequencing template. Libraries were prepared by immunoSEQ multiplex PCR; TCRdb keeps only in-frame clonotypes and omits some of them. Of about 220,000 clones in the sample, about 57% were seen once. Treatment meaning: oral pan-JAK inhibitor, 5-10 mg twice daily. This sample is drawn from a study of CD8+ T cells in alopecia areata. Study as a whole: The study gave treated patients oral tofacitinib at 5 to 10 mg twice daily. Percent affected scalp area, the SALT score, rated treated patients' severity.

General observations from the study: Especially in alopecia totalis/universalis, lesional scalp showed greater clonality than normal scalp did. Links between baseline CD8+ expansion and response need larger treated cohorts.

The material sequenced was CD4+ T cells sorted from blood, taken at week 4, from a patient treated with tofacitinib. The origin of this receptor is a human donor with alopecia areata. The chain is built from TRBV6-1 and TRBJ1-1, with TRBD1 identical over 8 bases. The CDR3 nucleotides are TGTGCCAGCAGTGAAGGCAGGGGGCCAGCTTTCTTT. Translated: CASSEGRGPAFF.